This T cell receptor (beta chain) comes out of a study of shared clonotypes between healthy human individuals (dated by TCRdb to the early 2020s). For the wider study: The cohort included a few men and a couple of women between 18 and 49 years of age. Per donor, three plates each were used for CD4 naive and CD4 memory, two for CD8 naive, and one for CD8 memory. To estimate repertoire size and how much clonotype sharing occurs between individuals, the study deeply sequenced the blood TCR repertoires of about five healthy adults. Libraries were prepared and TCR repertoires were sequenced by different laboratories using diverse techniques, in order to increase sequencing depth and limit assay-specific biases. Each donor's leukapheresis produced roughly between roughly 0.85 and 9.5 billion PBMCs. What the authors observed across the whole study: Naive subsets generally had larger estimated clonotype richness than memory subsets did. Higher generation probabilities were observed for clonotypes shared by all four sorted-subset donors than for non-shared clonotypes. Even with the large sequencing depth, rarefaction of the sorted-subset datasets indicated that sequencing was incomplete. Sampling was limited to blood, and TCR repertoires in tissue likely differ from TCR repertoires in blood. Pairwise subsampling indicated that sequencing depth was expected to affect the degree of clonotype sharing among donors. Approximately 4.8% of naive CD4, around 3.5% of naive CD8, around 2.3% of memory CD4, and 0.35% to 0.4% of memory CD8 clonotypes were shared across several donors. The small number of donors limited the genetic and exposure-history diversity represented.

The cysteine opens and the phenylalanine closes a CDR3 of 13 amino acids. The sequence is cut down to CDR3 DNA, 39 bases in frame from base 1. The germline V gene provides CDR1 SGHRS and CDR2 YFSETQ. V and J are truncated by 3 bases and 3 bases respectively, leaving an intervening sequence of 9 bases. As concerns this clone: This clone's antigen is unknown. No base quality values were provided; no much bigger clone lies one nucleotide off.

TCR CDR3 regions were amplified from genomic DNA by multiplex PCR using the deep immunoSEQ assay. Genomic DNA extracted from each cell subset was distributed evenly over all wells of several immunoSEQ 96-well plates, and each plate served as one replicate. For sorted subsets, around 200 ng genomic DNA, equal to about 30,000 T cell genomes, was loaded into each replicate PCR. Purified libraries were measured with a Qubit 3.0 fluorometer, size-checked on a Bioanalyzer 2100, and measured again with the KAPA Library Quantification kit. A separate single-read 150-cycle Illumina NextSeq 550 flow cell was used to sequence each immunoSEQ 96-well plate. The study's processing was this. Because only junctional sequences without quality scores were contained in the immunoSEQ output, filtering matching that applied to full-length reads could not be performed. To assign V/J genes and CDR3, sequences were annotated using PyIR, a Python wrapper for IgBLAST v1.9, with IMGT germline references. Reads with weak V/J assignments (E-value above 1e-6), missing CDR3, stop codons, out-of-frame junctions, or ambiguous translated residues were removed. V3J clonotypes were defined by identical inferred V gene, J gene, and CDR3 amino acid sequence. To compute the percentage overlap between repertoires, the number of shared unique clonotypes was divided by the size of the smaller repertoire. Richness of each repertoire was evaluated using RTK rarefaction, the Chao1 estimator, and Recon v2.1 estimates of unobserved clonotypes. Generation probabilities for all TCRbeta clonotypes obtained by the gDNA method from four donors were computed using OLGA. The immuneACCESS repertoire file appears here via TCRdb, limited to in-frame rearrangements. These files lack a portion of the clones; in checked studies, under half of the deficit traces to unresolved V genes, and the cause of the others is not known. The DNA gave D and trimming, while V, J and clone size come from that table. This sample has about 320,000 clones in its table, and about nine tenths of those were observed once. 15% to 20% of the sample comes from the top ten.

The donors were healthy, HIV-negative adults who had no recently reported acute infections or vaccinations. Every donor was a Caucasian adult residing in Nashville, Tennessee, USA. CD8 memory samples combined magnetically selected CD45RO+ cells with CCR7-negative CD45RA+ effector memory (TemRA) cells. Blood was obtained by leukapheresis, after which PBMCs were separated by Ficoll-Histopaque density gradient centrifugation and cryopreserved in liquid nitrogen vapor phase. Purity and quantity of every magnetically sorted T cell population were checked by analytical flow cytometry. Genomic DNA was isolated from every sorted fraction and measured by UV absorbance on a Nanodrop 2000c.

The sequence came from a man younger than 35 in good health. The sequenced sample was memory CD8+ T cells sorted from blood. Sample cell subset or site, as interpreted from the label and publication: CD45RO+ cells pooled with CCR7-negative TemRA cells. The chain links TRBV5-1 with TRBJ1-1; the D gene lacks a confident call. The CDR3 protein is CASSYQTDTEAFF. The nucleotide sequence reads TGCGCCAGCAGCTACCAAACGGACACTGAAGCTTTCTTT. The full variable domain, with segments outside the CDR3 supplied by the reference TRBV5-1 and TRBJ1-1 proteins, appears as KAGVTQTPRYLIKTRGQQVTLSCSPISGHRSVSWYQQTPGQGLQFLFEYFSETQRNKGNFPGRFSGRQFSNSRSEMNVSTLELGDSALYLCASSYQTDTEAFFGQGTRLTVV.